Sequencing of this T cell receptor (beta chain) was carried out in a study of shared T cell receptors in the human thymus (dated by TCRdb to about 2021). Background for the entire study: The study examined how the human thymus generates shared, self-reactive T-cell receptor alpha chains.

The library was generated by the immunoSEQ multiplex PCR assay. TCRdb retrieved this table from immuneACCESS and kept in-frame rearrangements only. Not all clones are present; in checked studies, unresolved V genes account for under half, and no reason is known for the remainder. Here the sample has about 660,000 clones; 70% to 90% occur a single time. The ten most abundant clones make up roughly 0.0097% of the sample. In regard to this clone: No antigen is known for it. One base away there is no much larger clone; base qualities are not given.

These records were also assigned to another study, of human thymus T cells. The second investigation adds: Donors were immunologically healthy infants undergoing open corrective cardiac surgery for congenital heart defects in Finland. The thymus tissue came from surgical resects taken out during corrective cardiac surgery. Biased V and J gene segment usage appeared to be present in both thymic and peripheral blood repertoires. The related research reported highly overlapping thymic TCR repertoires among unrelated individuals. The study used about 8 infant thymus samples plus four related peripheral blood samples to characterize TCR alpha and beta repertoires. Donor ages ranged from roughly 6 to 250 days, and the cohort comprised more than 5 male and a couple of female infants. Thymocytes were mechanically released from the tissue and were stored as pellets of roughly 9.5-34 million cells at -70 degrees C. Genomic DNA was extracted from frozen cell pellets with a QIAsymphony instrument. The immunoSEQ multiplex PCR assay was used to amplify the TCRB and TCRAD loci from a standardized amount of quality-controlled genomic DNA. Amplicons spanned the V(D)J region at a length sufficient to cover the CDR3 and identify V and J genes. The commercial immunoSEQ service was used to sequence amplicons on an Illumina platform. Primer bias and sequencing errors were corrected using previously described methods, and TCRAD and TCRB definitions followed the IMGT database. Analysis of the repertoires was done with immunoSEQ Analyzer 3.0 and VDJTools and included basic statistics, V/J segment usage, diversity estimates, rarefaction and pairwise overlap. To estimate diversity, the Chao1, ChaoE, Efron-Thisted, Shannon and inverse Simpson indices were applied, and diversity was also estimated on datasets down-sampled to the smallest sample. Repertoire overlap was assessed by strict matching of CDR3 nucleotide sequence, V gene and J gene, and clustering was done by Jaccard-based multidimensional scaling. Thymus samples yielded on average approximately 800,000 unique TCRB clonotypes, compared with 80,000 to 85,000 from blood samples.

Sequencing input: thymocytes. The clonotype comes from a boy under three years old with a congenital heart defect. Donor details come from another sample of the same person, matched by shared clones.

CDR3 reads: CASSPPGTSGGGNTGELFF. The DNA is as follows: TGTGCCAGCAGCCCTCCCGGGACTAGCGGAGGAGGGAACACCGGGGAGCTGTTTTTT. The chain couples TRBV4-2 to TRBJ2-2, with 11 central nucleotides matching TRBD2. The CDR3, from cysteine to phenylalanine, totals 19 residues. Of all the DNA, just the CDR3 is kept, 57 bases in frame from base 1. The CDR1 and CDR2 encoded by the germline V gene are LGHNA and YNFKEQ. Ends trimmed: V by 4 bases, J by 1 base; bases unmatched to a gene: 11.